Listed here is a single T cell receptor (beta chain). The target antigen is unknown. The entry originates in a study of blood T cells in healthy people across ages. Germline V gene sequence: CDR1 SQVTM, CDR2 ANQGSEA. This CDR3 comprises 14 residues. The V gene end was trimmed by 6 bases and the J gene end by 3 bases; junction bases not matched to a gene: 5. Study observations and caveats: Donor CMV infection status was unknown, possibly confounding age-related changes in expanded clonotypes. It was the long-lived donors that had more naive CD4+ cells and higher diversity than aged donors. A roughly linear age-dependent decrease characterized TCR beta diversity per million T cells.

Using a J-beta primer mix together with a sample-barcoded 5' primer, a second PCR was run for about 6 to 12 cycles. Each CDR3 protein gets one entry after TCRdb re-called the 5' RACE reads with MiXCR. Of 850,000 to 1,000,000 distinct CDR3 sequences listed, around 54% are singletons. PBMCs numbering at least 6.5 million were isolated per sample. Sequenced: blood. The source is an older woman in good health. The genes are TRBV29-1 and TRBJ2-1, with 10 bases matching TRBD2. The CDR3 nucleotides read TGCAGCGTCAGGACTAGCGGATTCTACAATGAGCAGTTCTTC. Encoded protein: CSVRTSGFYNEQFF.